The rows below give T cell receptor beta chains drawn from one sample of a study of molecular identifiers for immune sequencing clone quantification. From the PCR reads, TCRdb called clonotypes with MiXCR, one entry per CDR3 protein. This table has about 35,000 distinct CDR3 sequences, less than 20% appearing once. Input material: naive CD8+ T cells from blood, with Jurkat cell RNA spiked in. The receptor source for this set is a human donor in good health. Some libraries in this study had Jurkat cell RNA spiked in. The CDR3 runs from the conserved cysteine through the conserved F or W. Each record gives: D gene, V gene, clone size, J gene, CDR3 DNA, CDR3 protein. The D gene is left open where the match is weak. Size is omitted from some rows. Given values are once, few, many or a class for expanded clones.

d_gene: TRBD1
v_gene: TRBV27
abundance: many
j_gene: TRBJ1-5
CDR3nt: TGTGCCAGCAGTTTCGGACAGGGTCAGCCCCAGCATTTT
CDR3aa: CASSFGQGQPQHF

d_gene: TRBD1
v_gene: TRBV7-7
abundance: many
j_gene: TRBJ2-7
CDR3nt: TGTGCTAGCAGCCTCCGACAGGGGGGGGCCTACGAGCAGTACTTC
CDR3aa: CASSLRQGGAYEQYF

d_gene: TRBD2
v_gene: TRBV28
abundance: few
j_gene: TRBJ2-7
CDR3nt: TGTGCCAGCAGTTTGAACCGGGACTACCTCCCTTGGGGTGTCTACGAGCAGTACTTC
CDR3aa: CASSLNRDYLPWGVYEQYF

d_gene: .
v_gene: TRBV6-5
abundance: many
j_gene: TRBJ2-5
CDR3nt: TGTGCCAGCAGTCCCGGGTGGACCCAGTACTTC
CDR3aa: CASSPGWTQYF

d_gene: TRBD2
v_gene: TRBV20-1
abundance: .
j_gene: TRBJ2-7
CDR3nt: TGCAGCCCAGATTACAGGGCGTGGGAGTTCGGGGGGACTAGCGGAACCTACGAGCAGTACTTC
CDR3aa: CSPDYRAWEFGGTSGTYEQYF

d_gene: TRBD2
v_gene: TRBV9
abundance: many
j_gene: TRBJ2-3
CDR3nt: TGTGCCAGCAGCGACCGACTAGCGGGAGAGGGGGATACGCAGTATTTT
CDR3aa: CASSDRLAGEGDTQYF

d_gene: .
v_gene: TRBV5-1
abundance: many
j_gene: TRBJ2-7
CDR3nt: TGCGCCAGCAGCTTCTCAGGGATATCCTACGAGCAGTACTTC
CDR3aa: CASSFSGISYEQYF

d_gene: .
v_gene: TRBV12-3/TRBV12-4
abundance: few
j_gene: TRBJ2-5
CDR3nt: TGTGCCAGCACCCTTCAGGGTTTTCAAGAGACCCAGTACTTC
CDR3aa: CASTLQGFQETQYF

d_gene: .
v_gene: TRBV6-6
abundance: many
j_gene: TRBJ1-1
CDR3nt: TGTGCCAGCAGTATCCCCGGGAACACTGAAGCTTTCTTT
CDR3aa: CASSIPGNTEAFF

d_gene: TRBD1
v_gene: TRBV7-3
abundance: many
j_gene: TRBJ1-1
CDR3nt: TGTGCCAGCAGTCCGACAGGGGCTATCAAGGAAGCTTTCTTT
CDR3aa: CASSPTGAIKEAFF

d_gene: .
v_gene: TRBV29-1
abundance: .
j_gene: TRBJ2-2
CDR3nt: TGCAGCGTCGCGGAGGGCACCGGGGAGCTGTTTTTT
CDR3aa: CSVAEGTGELFF

d_gene: .
v_gene: TRBV20-1
abundance: many
j_gene: TRBJ1-1
CDR3nt: TGCAGTGCTCAGGCCAGGGGGAACACTGAAGCTTTCTTT
CDR3aa: CSAQARGNTEAFF

d_gene: TRBD2
v_gene: TRBV13
abundance: many
j_gene: TRBJ2-4
CDR3nt: TGTGCCAGCACCCAACTCCAGGGACTAGGCGGAGCCAAAAACATTCAGTACTTC
CDR3aa: CASTQLQGLGGAKNIQYF

d_gene: TRBD1
v_gene: TRBV6-2/TRBV6-3
abundance: many
j_gene: TRBJ1-5
CDR3nt: TGTGCCAGCAGCCCCTGGGACAGGTTTGTCAATCAGCCCCAGCATTTT
CDR3aa: CASSPWDRFVNQPQHF

d_gene: .
v_gene: TRBV28
abundance: few
j_gene: TRBJ2-5
CDR3nt: TGTGCCAGCAGTTTCCTCCCGCCGCGCCGTGGCAGGGGCGTTGAGACCCAGTACTTC
CDR3aa: CASSFLPPRRGRGVETQYF

d_gene: .
v_gene: TRBV4-3
abundance: many
j_gene: TRBJ2-5
CDR3nt: TGCGCCAGCAGCCAAGATCTACAGCAAGAGACCCAGTACTTC
CDR3aa: CASSQDLQQETQYF

d_gene: .
v_gene: TRBV12-3/TRBV12-4
abundance: many
j_gene: TRBJ2-3
CDR3nt: TGTGCCAGCAGTTTCTCGGGGCCCGGAGATACGCAGTATTTT
CDR3aa: CASSFSGPGDTQYF

d_gene: .
v_gene: TRBV7-6
abundance: many
j_gene: TRBJ2-5
CDR3nt: TGTGCCAGCAGCTTAGGTCTAGGGAAAGAGACCCAGTACTTC
CDR3aa: CASSLGLGKETQYF

d_gene: TRBD2
v_gene: TRBV4-2
abundance: many
j_gene: TRBJ2-7
CDR3nt: TGTGCCAGCAGCCAAGCGGCGGGAGGGCTCTCCGAGCAGTACTTC
CDR3aa: CASSQAAGGLSEQYF

d_gene: TRBD2
v_gene: TRBV29-1
abundance: many
j_gene: TRBJ2-2
CDR3nt: TGCAGCGTTTGGGGACTAGCGGTGGGCGGGGAGCTGTTTTTT
CDR3aa: CSVWGLAVGGELFF